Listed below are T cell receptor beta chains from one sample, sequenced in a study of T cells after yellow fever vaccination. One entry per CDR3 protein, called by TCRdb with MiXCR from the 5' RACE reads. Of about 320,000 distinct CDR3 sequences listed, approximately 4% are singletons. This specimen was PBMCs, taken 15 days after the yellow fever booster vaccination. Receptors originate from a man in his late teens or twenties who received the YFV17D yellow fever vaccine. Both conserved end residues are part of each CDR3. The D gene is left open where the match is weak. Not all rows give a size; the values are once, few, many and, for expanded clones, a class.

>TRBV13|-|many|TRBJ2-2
TGTGCCAGCAGCCCCGGGACGAACACCGGGGAGCTGTTTTTT
CASSPGTNTGELFF
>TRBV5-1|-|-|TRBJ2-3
TGCGCCAGCAGCTTGGCCGGGCAGGGCGGAGATACGCAGTATTTT
CASSLAGQGGDTQYF
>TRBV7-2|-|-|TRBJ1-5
TGTGCCAGCAGCTTAAGCCCTGGCCATAGTCAGCCCCAGCATTTT
CASSLSPGHSQPQHF
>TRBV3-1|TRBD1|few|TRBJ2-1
TGTGCCAGCAGCCAAGGGTGGGACAGTAACAATGAGCAGTTCTTC
CASSQGWDSNNEQFF
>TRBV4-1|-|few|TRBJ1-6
TGCGCCAGCAGCCTCGCGGGAGGTGAAGGGGCCTATAATTCACCCCTCCACTTT
CASSLAGGEGAYNSPLHF
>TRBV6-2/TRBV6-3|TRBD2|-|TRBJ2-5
TGTGCCAGCAGTCCACAGGTTGGACTAGCGGTTCAAGAGACCCAGTACTTC
CASSPQVGLAVQETQYF
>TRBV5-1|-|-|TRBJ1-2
TGCGCCAGCAGCTTGTCCCCGGGGGCGGGAGGCTACACCTTC
CASSLSPGAGGYTF
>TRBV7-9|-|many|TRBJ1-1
TGTGCCAGCAGCTTAGGGACAGCTGAAGCTTTCTTT
CASSLGTAEAFF
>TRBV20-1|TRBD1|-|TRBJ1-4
TGCAGTCCCATCCGATGGGACAGTGAAAAACTGTTTTTT
CSPIRWDSEKLFF
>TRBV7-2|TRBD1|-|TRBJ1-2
TGTGCCAGCAGCCCACAGGGGGTTAGGGGCTACACCTTC
CASSPQGVRGYTF
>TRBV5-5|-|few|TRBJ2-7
TGTGCCAGCACCCTTTGGGGAATGGACGAGCAGTACTTC
CASTLWGMDEQYF
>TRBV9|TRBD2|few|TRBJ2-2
TGTGCCAGCAGTCAACAACAACTAGCGGGGGCCACCACCGGGGAGCTGTTTTTT
CASSQQQLAGATTGELFF
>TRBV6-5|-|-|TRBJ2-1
TGTGCCAGCAGTCGTCTCGAGGGCAGGAGATACAATGAGCAGTTCTTC
CASSRLEGRRYNEQFF
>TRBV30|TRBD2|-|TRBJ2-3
TGTGCCTGGACCCTTTTGGCGGGAGCTAGCACAGATACGCAGTATTTT
CAWTLLAGASTDTQYF
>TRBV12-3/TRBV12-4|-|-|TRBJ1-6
TGTGCCAGCACACCGGGGGCCCGGAATTCACCCCTCCACTTT
CASTPGARNSPLHF
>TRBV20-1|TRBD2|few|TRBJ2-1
TGCAGTGCTAGGCGACTAGCGGATAACAATGAGCAGTTCTTC
CSARRLADNNEQFF
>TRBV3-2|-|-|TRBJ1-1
TGTGCCAGCACAGAGGGAGGGGCTTTTTCCCCTGAAGCTTTCTTT
CASTEGGAFSPEAFF
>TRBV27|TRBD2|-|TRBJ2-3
TGTGCCAGCCAGCGGGGGGCCTACACAGATACGCAGTATTTT
CASQRGAYTDTQYF
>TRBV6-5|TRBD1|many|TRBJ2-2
TGTGCCAGCAGCCGACAGGGGGTGAACACCGGGGAGCTGTTTTTT
CASSRQGVNTGELFF
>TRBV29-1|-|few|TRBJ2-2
TGCAGCGTTGAAACCCGGGTTCCCGGGGAGCTGTTTTTT
CSVETRVPGELFF
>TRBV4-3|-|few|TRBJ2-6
TGCGCCAGCAGCCATGGTATGGGCTCTGGGGCCAACGTCCTGACTTTC
CASSHGMGSGANVLTF
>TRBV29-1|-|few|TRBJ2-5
TGCAGCGCCCGGTCTGGGGAGGAGACCCAGTACTTC
CSARSGEETQYF
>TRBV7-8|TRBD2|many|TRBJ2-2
TGTGCCAGCAGCTTCTTCGGGCGGACCCCCGGGAGGACCGGGGAGCTGTTTTTT
CASSFFGRTPGRTGELFF
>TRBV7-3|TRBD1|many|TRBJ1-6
TGTGCCAGCAGCCTCCGGGACAGGGGGCTTTCACCCCTCCACTTT
CASSLRDRGLSPLHF
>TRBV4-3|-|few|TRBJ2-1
TGCGCCAGCAGCCAAGTCTTTGGGAACAGGGGGCGCCTACTAGCGGGATCCAATGAGCAGTTCTTC
CASSQVFGNRGRLLAGSNEQFF
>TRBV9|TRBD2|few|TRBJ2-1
TGTGCCAGCAGCGTAGTTGGGAGGGTTCGGGGGGACAATGAGCAGTTCTTC
CASSVVGRVRGDNEQFF
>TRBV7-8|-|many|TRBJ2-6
TGTGCCACGGTGCGTCGGGCCAACGTCCTGACTTTC
CATVRRANVLTF
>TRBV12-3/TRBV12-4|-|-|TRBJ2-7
TGTGCCAGCAGTCATGACAGGTTCCCCTACGAGCAGTACTTC
CASSHDRFPYEQYF
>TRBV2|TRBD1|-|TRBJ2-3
TGTGCCAGCAGCCCAGACAGGGCAGATACGCAGTATTTT
CASSPDRADTQYF
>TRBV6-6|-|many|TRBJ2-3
TGTGCCAGCAGTTACCGGGGAGAAGGCACAGATACGCAGTATTTT
CASSYRGEGTDTQYF
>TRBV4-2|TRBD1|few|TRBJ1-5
TGTGCCAGCAGCCAGAGGGAGGGACAGAATCAGCCCCAGCATTTT
CASSQREGQNQPQHF
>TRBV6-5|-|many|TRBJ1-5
TGTGCCAGCAGTCCAACAGAGAGAAAGCCCCAGCATTTT
CASSPTERKPQHF
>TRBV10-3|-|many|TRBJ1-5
TGTGCCATCAGTGGAGGACAAAATCAGCCCCAGCATTTT
CAISGGQNQPQHF
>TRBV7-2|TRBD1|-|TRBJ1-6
TGTGCCAGCACCGACAGGGGGCTCGACAATTCACCCCTCCACTTT
CASTDRGLDNSPLHF
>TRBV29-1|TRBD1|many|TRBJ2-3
TGCAGCGTTGAAGTGTGGCAGGGGGCCGCGACAGATACGCAGTATTTT
CSVEVWQGAATDTQYF
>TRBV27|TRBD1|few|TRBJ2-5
TGTGCCAGCAGTCTTTGGACAGGGCAAGAGACCCAGTACTTC
CASSLWTGQETQYF
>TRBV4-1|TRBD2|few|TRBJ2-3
TGCGCCAGCAGCCAAGCCATACCGGGACTAGTGGGCACAGATACGCAGTATTTT
CASSQAIPGLVGTDTQYF
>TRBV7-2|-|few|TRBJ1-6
TGTGCCAGCAGCACGTTCGGGAGCTCCTATAATTCACCCCTCCACTTT
CASSTFGSSYNSPLHF
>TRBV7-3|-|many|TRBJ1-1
TGTGCCAGCAGCTTAGGTCCGGGTATGAACACTGAAGCTTTCTTT
CASSLGPGMNTEAFF
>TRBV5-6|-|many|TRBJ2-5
TGTGCCAGCAGCCTTGTGGCTTCTGAGACCCAGTACTTC
CASSLVASETQYF
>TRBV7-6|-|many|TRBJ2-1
TGTGCCAGCAGCTTAGAGGGGCCCAATGAGCAGTTCTTC
CASSLEGPNEQFF
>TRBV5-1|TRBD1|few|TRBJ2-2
TGCGCCAGCCGCCGGACAGGGACGAACACCGGGGAGCTGTTTTTT
CASRRTGTNTGELFF
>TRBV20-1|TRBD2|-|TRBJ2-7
TGCAGTGCTAGAGATAACCCTCCCCGGGGGGACTCCTACGAGCAGTACTTC
CSARDNPPRGDSYEQYF